Listed below are T cell receptor beta chains from one sample, sequenced in a study of vaccination and CD4 T cells after COVID-19. These receptors have no known antigen. TCRdb independently ran MiXCR on the PCR reads; one entry per CDR3 protein. This sample has 18,000 or so distinct CDR3 sequences, with over 40% found just once. The source material was CD4+ T cells from blood, cultured in vitro. Receptor source: a human donor who had recovered from COVID-19. CDR3s include the opening cysteine and the closing phenylalanine or tryptophan. A D gene is named only where the DNA matches it firmly. For some rows the clone size is stated as once, few or many, or as a class when expanded; others skip it.

d_call: NA; j_call: TRBJ1-2; clone_size: NA; v_call: TRBV5-6; cdr3_aa: CASTREDRTTYGYTF; cdr3_nt: TGTGCCAGCACCCGAGAGGACCGGACTACGTATGGCTACACCTTC
d_call: TRBD1; j_call: TRBJ2-7; clone_size: NA; v_call: TRBV6-5; cdr3_aa: CASSYSSRDRGLSSYEQYF; cdr3_nt: TGTGCCAGCAGTTACTCGAGCCGGGACAGGGGGCTTAGCTCCTACGAGCAGTACTTC
d_call: NA; j_call: TRBJ1-5; clone_size: once; v_call: TRBV6-1; cdr3_aa: CASKMTDNQPQHF; cdr3_nt: TGTGCCAGCAAGATGACAGATAATCAGCCCCAGCATTTT
d_call: TRBD2; j_call: TRBJ2-3; clone_size: NA; v_call: TRBV29-1; cdr3_aa: CSVDGLAGTDTQYF; cdr3_nt: TGCAGCGTTGACGGACTAGCGGGAACAGATACGCAGTATTTT
d_call: TRBD1; j_call: TRBJ2-1; clone_size: NA; v_call: TRBV10-3; cdr3_aa: CAIRTGGDYNEQFF; cdr3_nt: TGTGCCATCCGGACAGGGGGGGACTACAATGAGCAGTTCTTC
d_call: NA; j_call: TRBJ2-5; clone_size: NA; v_call: TRBV12-3/TRBV12-4; cdr3_aa: CASSLRRQQETQYF; cdr3_nt: TGTGCCAGCAGTTTAAGGCGGCAGCAAGAGACCCAGTACTTC
d_call: NA; j_call: TRBJ2-1; clone_size: NA; v_call: TRBV24-1; cdr3_aa: CATSSAERTGNEQFF; cdr3_nt: TGTGCCACCAGTTCTGCGGAGCGAACAGGCAATGAGCAGTTCTTC
d_call: NA; j_call: TRBJ1-5; clone_size: NA; v_call: TRBV7-2; cdr3_aa: CASSLYRSRNQPQHF; cdr3_nt: TGTGCCAGCAGCTTATACAGGAGCCGCAATCAGCCCCAGCATTTT
d_call: TRBD2; j_call: TRBJ2-7; clone_size: few; v_call: TRBV7-2; cdr3_aa: CASSLERAGGEFGQYF; cdr3_nt: TGTGCCAGCAGCTTAGAGCGGGCGGGGGGTGAATTCGGGCAGTACTTC
d_call: NA; j_call: TRBJ2-3; clone_size: NA; v_call: TRBV28; cdr3_aa: CASSGTALATDTQYF; cdr3_nt: TGTGCCAGCAGTGGGACCGCGCTGGCGACAGATACGCAGTATTTT
d_call: NA; j_call: TRBJ1-1; clone_size: NA; v_call: TRBV21-1; cdr3_aa: CASRKPFQNTEAFF; cdr3_nt: TGTGCCAGCAGGAAGCCTTTTCAGAACACTGAAGCTTTCTTT
d_call: TRBD1; j_call: TRBJ1-6; clone_size: NA; v_call: TRBV28; cdr3_aa: CASSTGQGNSPLHF; cdr3_nt: TGTGCCAGCAGTACGGGACAGGGTAATTCACCCCTCCACTTT
d_call: NA; j_call: TRBJ2-4; clone_size: NA; v_call: TRBV7-2; cdr3_aa: CASAVSAKNIQYF; cdr3_nt: TGTGCCAGCGCCGTCTCAGCCAAAAACATTCAGTACTTC
d_call: NA; j_call: TRBJ2-1; clone_size: NA; v_call: TRBV29-1; cdr3_aa: CSVAWRRSSSYNEQFF; cdr3_nt: TGCAGCGTTGCGTGGAGGCGGAGCAGCTCCTACAATGAGCAGTTCTTC
d_call: NA; j_call: TRBJ2-3; clone_size: few; v_call: TRBV27; cdr3_aa: CASSLWGAADTQYF; cdr3_nt: TGTGCCAGCAGTCTCTGGGGGGCCGCAGATACGCAGTATTTT
d_call: TRBD1; j_call: TRBJ1-5; clone_size: NA; v_call: TRBV5-4; cdr3_aa: CASSISGQGNQPQHF; cdr3_nt: TGTGCCAGCAGCATCTCGGGACAGGGCAATCAGCCCCAGCATTTT
d_call: TRBD1; j_call: TRBJ2-7; clone_size: NA; v_call: TRBV28; cdr3_aa: CASRPPGQGVHEQYF; cdr3_nt: TGTGCCAGCAGGCCGCCGGGACAGGGTGTCCACGAGCAGTACTTC
d_call: NA; j_call: TRBJ1-6; clone_size: NA; v_call: TRBV20-1; cdr3_aa: CSGRVVRADNSPLHF; cdr3_nt: TGCAGTGGTAGGGTGGTGAGGGCGGATAATTCACCCCTCCACTTT
d_call: NA; j_call: TRBJ1-5; clone_size: few; v_call: TRBV2; cdr3_aa: CASRGPEPNQPQHF; cdr3_nt: TGTGCCAGCAGGGGACCTGAACCGAATCAGCCCCAGCATTTT
d_call: TRBD1; j_call: TRBJ1-5; clone_size: few; v_call: TRBV25-1; cdr3_aa: CASSDSGTGPRYF; cdr3_nt: TGTGCCAGCAGTGACTCCGGGACAGGGCCCAGGTATTTT
d_call: NA; j_call: TRBJ1-2; clone_size: NA; v_call: TRBV24-1; cdr3_aa: CATSDPTGGNYGYTF; cdr3_nt: TGTGCCACCAGTGATCCGACCGGGGGAAACTATGGCTACACCTTC
d_call: NA; j_call: TRBJ2-3; clone_size: NA; v_call: TRBV4-3; cdr3_aa: CASSQVAGTDTQYF; cdr3_nt: TGCGCCAGCAGCCAAGTGGCAGGCACAGATACGCAGTATTTT
d_call: NA; j_call: TRBJ2-7; clone_size: NA; v_call: TRBV20-1; cdr3_aa: CSARLAGSFLDNEQYF; cdr3_nt: TGCAGTGCTAGATTAGCAGGGTCTTTCCTAGACAACGAGCAGTACTTC
d_call: TRBD1; j_call: TRBJ1-1; clone_size: NA; v_call: TRBV11-3; cdr3_aa: CASGLQGAPVMNTEAFF; cdr3_nt: TGTGCCAGCGGACTACAGGGGGCCCCGGTAATGAACACTGAAGCTTTCTTT
d_call: TRBD2; j_call: TRBJ2-1; clone_size: NA; v_call: TRBV28; cdr3_aa: CASREAGGVEQFF; cdr3_nt: TGTGCCAGCAGAGAAGCGGGAGGCGTTGAGCAGTTCTTC
d_call: TRBD1; j_call: TRBJ1-2; clone_size: NA; v_call: TRBV7-9; cdr3_aa: CASSPPGQANYGYTF; cdr3_nt: TGTGCCAGCAGCCCACCTGGACAGGCTAACTATGGCTACACCTTC
d_call: TRBD2; j_call: TRBJ2-7; clone_size: NA; v_call: TRBV20-1; cdr3_aa: CSADSGTSGSGSREQYF; cdr3_nt: TGCAGTGCTGACTCCGGGACTAGCGGGAGTGGTAGCCGCGAGCAGTACTTC
d_call: NA; j_call: TRBJ1-6; clone_size: once; v_call: TRBV29-1; cdr3_aa: CSVGDFSPLHF; cdr3_nt: TGCAGCGTTGGCGACTTCTCACCCCTCCACTTT
d_call: NA; j_call: TRBJ1-2; clone_size: NA; v_call: TRBV20-1; cdr3_aa: CSASGGYGYTF; cdr3_nt: TGCAGTGCTAGTGGTGGCTATGGCTACACCTTC
d_call: NA; j_call: TRBJ1-4; clone_size: NA; v_call: TRBV6-5; cdr3_aa: CASSSSVRDATNEKLFF; cdr3_nt: TGTGCCAGCAGTTCTTCTGTCAGGGACGCAACTAATGAAAAACTGTTTTTT
d_call: NA; j_call: TRBJ2-7; clone_size: NA; v_call: TRBV9; cdr3_aa: CASSLAPPPYEQYF; cdr3_nt: TGTGCCAGCAGCCTCGCCCCGCCCCCCTACGAGCAGTACTTC
d_call: TRBD2; j_call: TRBJ2-2; clone_size: NA; v_call: TRBV7-7; cdr3_aa: CASGRGGSTGELFF; cdr3_nt: TGTGCTAGCGGGAGGGGGGGCTCCACCGGGGAGCTGTTTTTT
d_call: TRBD2; j_call: TRBJ2-5; clone_size: NA; v_call: TRBV10-1; cdr3_aa: CASSPGTSGEETQYF; cdr3_nt: TGCGCCAGCAGCCCCGGGACTAGCGGGGAAGAGACCCAGTACTTC
d_call: NA; j_call: TRBJ2-7; clone_size: NA; v_call: TRBV6-2/TRBV6-3; cdr3_aa: CASSPRETYEQYF; cdr3_nt: TGTGCCAGCAGCCCGAGGGAAACCTACGAGCAGTACTTC
d_call: NA; j_call: TRBJ2-7; clone_size: few; v_call: TRBV28; cdr3_aa: CASTAGATIYEQYF; cdr3_nt: TGTGCCAGCACCGCTGGGGCAACCATCTACGAGCAGTACTTC
d_call: NA; j_call: TRBJ1-2; clone_size: once; v_call: TRBV7-6; cdr3_aa: CASSPQGGINGYTF; cdr3_nt: TGTGCCAGCAGCCCCCAGGGAGGGATCAATGGCTACACCTTC
d_call: TRBD1; j_call: TRBJ2-3; clone_size: NA; v_call: TRBV4-2; cdr3_aa: CASSPDRATDTQYF; cdr3_nt: TGTGCCAGCAGCCCGGACAGGGCCACAGATACGCAGTATTTT
d_call: TRBD2; j_call: TRBJ2-3; clone_size: few; v_call: TRBV27; cdr3_aa: CASSFSPGTSGKTQYF; cdr3_nt: TGTGCCAGCAGTTTTTCTCCCGGGACTAGCGGGAAGACGCAGTATTTT
d_call: NA; j_call: TRBJ1-2; clone_size: few; v_call: TRBV20-1; cdr3_aa: CSARTFNYGYTF; cdr3_nt: TGCAGTGCTCGGACATTTAACTATGGCTACACCTTC
d_call: NA; j_call: TRBJ2-6; clone_size: NA; v_call: TRBV15; cdr3_aa: CATSRGSVSGANVLTF; cdr3_nt: TGTGCCACCAGCAGAGGGAGTGTCTCTGGGGCCAACGTCCTGACTTTC
d_call: NA; j_call: TRBJ1-2; clone_size: NA; v_call: TRBV20-1; cdr3_aa: CSATTGDYYGYTF; cdr3_nt: TGCAGTGCTACTACAGGAGACTACTATGGCTACACCTTC
d_call: TRBD1; j_call: TRBJ1-6; clone_size: few; v_call: TRBV20-1; cdr3_aa: CSARDPRTGDSYNSPLHF; cdr3_nt: TGCAGTGCTAGAGATCCTAGGACAGGGGATTCCTATAATTCACCCCTCCACTTT